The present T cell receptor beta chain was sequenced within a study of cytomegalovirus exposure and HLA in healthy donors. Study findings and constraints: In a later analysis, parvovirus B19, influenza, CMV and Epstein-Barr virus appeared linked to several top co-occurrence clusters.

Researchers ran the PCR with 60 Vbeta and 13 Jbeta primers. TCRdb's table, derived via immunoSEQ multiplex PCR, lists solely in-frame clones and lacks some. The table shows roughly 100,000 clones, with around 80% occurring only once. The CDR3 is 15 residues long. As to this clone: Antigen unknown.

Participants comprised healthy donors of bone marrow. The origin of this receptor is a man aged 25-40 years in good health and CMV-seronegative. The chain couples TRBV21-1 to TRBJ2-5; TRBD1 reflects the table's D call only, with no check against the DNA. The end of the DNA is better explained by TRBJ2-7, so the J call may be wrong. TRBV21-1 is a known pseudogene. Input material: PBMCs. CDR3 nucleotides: TGTGCCAGCAGCACTTCCGGGACAGGGTGCAACGAGCAGTACTTC. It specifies CASSTSGTGCNEQYF.